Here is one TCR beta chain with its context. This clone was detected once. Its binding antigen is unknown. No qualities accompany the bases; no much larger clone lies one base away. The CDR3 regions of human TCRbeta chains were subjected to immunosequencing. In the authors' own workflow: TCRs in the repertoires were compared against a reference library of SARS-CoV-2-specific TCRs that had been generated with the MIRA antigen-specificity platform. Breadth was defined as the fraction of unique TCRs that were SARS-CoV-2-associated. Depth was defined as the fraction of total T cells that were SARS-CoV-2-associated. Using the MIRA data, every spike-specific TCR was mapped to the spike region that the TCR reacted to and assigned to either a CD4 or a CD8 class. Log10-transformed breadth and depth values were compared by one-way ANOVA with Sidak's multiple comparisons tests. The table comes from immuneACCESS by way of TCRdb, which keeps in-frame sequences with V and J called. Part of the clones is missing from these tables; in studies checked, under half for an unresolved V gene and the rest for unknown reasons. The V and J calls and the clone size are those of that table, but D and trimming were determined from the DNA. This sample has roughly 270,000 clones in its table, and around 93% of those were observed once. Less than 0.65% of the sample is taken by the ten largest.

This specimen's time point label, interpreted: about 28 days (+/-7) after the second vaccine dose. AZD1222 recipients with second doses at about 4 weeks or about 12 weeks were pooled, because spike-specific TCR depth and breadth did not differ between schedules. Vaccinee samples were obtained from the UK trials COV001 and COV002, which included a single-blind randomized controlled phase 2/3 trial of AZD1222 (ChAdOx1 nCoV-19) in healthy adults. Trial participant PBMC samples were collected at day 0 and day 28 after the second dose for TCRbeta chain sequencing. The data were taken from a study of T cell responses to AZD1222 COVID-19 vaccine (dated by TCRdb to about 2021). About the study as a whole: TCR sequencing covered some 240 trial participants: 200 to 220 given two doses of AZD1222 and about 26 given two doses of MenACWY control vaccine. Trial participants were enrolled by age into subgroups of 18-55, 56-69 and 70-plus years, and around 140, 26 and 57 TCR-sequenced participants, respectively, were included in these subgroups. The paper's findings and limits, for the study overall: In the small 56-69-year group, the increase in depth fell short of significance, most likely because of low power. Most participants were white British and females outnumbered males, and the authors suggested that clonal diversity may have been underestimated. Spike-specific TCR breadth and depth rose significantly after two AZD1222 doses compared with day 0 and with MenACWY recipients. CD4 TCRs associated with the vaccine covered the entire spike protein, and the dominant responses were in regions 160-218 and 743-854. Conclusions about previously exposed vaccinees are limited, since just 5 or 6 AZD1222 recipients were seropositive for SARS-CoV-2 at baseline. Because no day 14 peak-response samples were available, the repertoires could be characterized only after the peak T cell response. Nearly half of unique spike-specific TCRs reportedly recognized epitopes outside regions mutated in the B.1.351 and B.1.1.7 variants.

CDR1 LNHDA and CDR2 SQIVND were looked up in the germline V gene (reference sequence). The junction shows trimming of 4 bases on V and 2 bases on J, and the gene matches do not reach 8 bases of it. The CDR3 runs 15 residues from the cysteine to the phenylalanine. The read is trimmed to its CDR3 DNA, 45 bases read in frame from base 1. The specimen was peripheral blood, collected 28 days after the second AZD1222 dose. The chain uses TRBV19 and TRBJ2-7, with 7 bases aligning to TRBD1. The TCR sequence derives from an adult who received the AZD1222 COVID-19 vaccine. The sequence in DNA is TGTGCCAGTAGTACCCGACAGGGTACTGCCTACGAGCAGTACTTC. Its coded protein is CASSTRQGTAYEQYF.